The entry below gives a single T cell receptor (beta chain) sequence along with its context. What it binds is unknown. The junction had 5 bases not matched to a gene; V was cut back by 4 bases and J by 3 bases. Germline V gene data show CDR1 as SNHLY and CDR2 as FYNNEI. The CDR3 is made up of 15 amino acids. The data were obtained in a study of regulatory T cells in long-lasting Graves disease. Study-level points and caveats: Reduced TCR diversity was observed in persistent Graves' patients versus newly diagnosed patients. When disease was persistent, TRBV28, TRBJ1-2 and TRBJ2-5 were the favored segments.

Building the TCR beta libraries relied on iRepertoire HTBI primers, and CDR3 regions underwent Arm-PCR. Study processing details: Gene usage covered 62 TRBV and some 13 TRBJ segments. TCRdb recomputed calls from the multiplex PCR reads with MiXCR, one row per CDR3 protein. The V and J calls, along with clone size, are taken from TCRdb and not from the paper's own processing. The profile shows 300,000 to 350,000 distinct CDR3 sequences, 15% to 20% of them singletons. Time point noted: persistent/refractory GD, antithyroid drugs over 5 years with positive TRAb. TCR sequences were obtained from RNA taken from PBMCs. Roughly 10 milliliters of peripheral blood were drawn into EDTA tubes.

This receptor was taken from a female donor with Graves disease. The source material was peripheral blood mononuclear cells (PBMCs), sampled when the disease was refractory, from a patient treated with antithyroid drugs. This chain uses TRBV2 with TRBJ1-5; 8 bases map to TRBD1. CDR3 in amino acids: CASSARTGSNQPQHF. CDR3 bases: TGTGCCAGCAGTGCCAGGACAGGGTCCAATCAGCCCCAGCATTTT.